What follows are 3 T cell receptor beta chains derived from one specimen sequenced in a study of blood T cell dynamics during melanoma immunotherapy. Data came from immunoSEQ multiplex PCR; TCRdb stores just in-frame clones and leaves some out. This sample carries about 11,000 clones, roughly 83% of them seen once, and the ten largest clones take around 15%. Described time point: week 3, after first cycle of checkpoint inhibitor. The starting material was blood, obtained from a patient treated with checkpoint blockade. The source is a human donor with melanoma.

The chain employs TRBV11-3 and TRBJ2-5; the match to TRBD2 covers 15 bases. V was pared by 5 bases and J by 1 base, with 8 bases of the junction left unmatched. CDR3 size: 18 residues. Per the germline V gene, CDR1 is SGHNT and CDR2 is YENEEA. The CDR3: CASSLGLAGGLIQETQYF. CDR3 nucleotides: TGTGCCAGCAGCCTGGGACTAGCGGGGGGACTTATCCAAGAGACCCAGTACTTC.

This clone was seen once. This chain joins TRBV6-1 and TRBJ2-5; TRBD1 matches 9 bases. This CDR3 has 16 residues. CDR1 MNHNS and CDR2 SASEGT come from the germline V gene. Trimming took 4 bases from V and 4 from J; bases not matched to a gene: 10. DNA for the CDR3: TGTGCCAGCAGTGTCCTGCCGGGACAGGGAGGAGAGACCCAGTACTTC. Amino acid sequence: CASSVLPGQGGETQYF.

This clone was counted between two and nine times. CDR3 coding DNA: TGTGCCAGCAGCCAAGACTTCGGGACTAGCTACGAGCAGTACTTC. Its protein product is CASSQDFGTSYEQYF. The chain employs TRBV4-2 and TRBJ2-7; 8 bases agree with TRBD2. The CDR3 runs 15 residues. Germline-derived CDR1 and CDR2 are LGHNA and YNFKEQ. Trimming cost V 0 bases and J 3 bases; bases outside gene matches: 4.